These 3 T cell receptor beta chains share one sample of origin, sequenced in a study of blood T cell repertoires in COVID-19. Sequencing used immunoSEQ multiplex PCR; TCRdb keeps in-frame clones, though not all of them. The repertoire has roughly 130,000 clones, roughly 84% of them found once; the top ten carry around 9.5%. The sample was peripheral blood. The receptor set was obtained from a man aged 30 to 45 with COVID-19, enrolled during active disease.

The chain carries TRBV9 and TRBJ1-2, with 10 bases lining up with TRBD1. V gave up 1 base and J gave up 8 bases; unmatched junction bases: 8. The germline CDR1 and CDR2 sequences are SGDLS and YYNGEE. This CDR3 is 15 amino acids long. The CDR3 coding sequence is TGTGCCAGCAGCGTATCCGCCGGGACAGGGGACGGCTACACCTTC. This sequence encodes CASSVSAGTGDGYTF.

The chain joins TRBV6-2 or TRBV6-3 to TRBJ2-7; D may be TRBD1 (5 bases). This CDR3 comprises 17 residues. Germline values: CDR1 MNHEY, CDR2 SVGEGT. V lost 0 bases to trimming and J lost 5 bases, with 20 bases between them. CDR3 in DNA: TGTGCCAGCAGTTACTCGATCCAGGGCAGAATCTCGCACGAGCAGTACTTC. Translating gives CASSYSIQGRISHEQYF.

The chain employs TRBV11-2 and TRBJ2-7; D perhaps matches TRBD2 (6 bases). The CDR3 runs 16 residues. Germline values: CDR1 SGHAT, CDR2 FQNNGV. The V end lost 0 bases, the J end lost 4 bases, and 16 bases lay between the germline ends. CDR3 sequence reads: CASSLESFRGLYEQYF. The CDR3 DNA is TGTGCCAGCAGCTTAGAGTCGTTCCGGGGGTTGTACGAGCAGTACTTC.